A selection of T cell receptor beta chains follows, all from one sample in a study of blood T cell repertoires in COVID-19. This table comes from immunoSEQ multiplex PCR, and its TCRdb copy is limited to in-frame clones, with some not included. The sample yields roughly 140,000 clones, around 89% seen once. The sequenced material came from peripheral blood. The receptors originated from a woman in her sixties or seventies with active COVID-19. The CDR3 runs from the conserved cysteine through the conserved F or W. The listing skips clone size in some rows; elsewhere it reads once, few, many or a size class.

J | V | size | CDR3
TRBJ1-1 | TRBV2 | NA | CASSDPAPGMNTEAFF
TRBJ2-2 | TRBV24-1 | once | CATSSDGAGITGELFF
TRBJ2-7 | TRBV4-3 | few | CASSQDALAGSRYEQYF
TRBJ1-4 | TRBV10-1 | NA | CASRGGDSTNEKLFF
TRBJ1-5 | TRBV7-2 | NA | CASSLEGRVKGQPQHF
TRBJ2-2 | TRBV5-6 | NA | CASSLDPGGNTGELFF
TRBJ1-1 | TRBV6-5 | NA | CASRRLENTEAFF
TRBJ2-2 | TRBV2 | NA | CASSEGSAGELFF
TRBJ2-3 | TRBV30 | NA | CAWRLTGSTDTQYF
TRBJ2-6 | TRBV5-1 | NA | CASSALAGGAGANVLTF
TRBJ2-1 | TRBV5-1 | few | CASSPGQGGGGEQFF
TRBJ2-3 | TRBV9 | NA | CASSVVPGGPTDTQYF
TRBJ2-7 | TRBV28 | NA | CASSFRRTGTGFYEQYF
TRBJ1-4 | TRBV5-1 | once | CASSSGTTGEKLFF
TRBJ1-2 | TRBV7-2 | NA | CASTPPGRTGEYGYTF
TRBJ2-7 | TRBV18 | NA | CASSPSGSTSYEQYF
TRBJ2-2 | TRBV7-3 | NA | CASSYYPTGGAGTGELFF